Presented here are 12 T cell receptor beta chains from one specimen sequenced in a study of cytomegalovirus exposure and HLA in healthy donors. PCR primers comprised 60 Vbeta and 13 Jbeta primers. Clones were sequenced by immunoSEQ multiplex PCR, and TCRdb holds only the in-frame ones, with some missing. The sample lists more than 110,000 clones; roughly 10% were seen once. Sample: PBMCs. These receptors came from a man over 45 in good health and CMV-seronegative.

This clone came up a few times. The gene calls are TRBV10-1 and TRBJ1-4, with D maybe TRBD1 (5 bases). The CDR3 sequence is 16 residues long. Germline CDR1 and CDR2: WNHNN and SYGVQD (reference sequence). V lost 3 bases and J lost 3, with 14 bases in between. This CDR3 is CASSEGIGGANEKLFF. CDR3 coding DNA: TGCGCCAGCAGTGAAGGAATCGGGGGAGCTAATGAAAAACTGTTTTTT.

This clone was observed a few times. This chain connects TRBV7-2 to TRBJ2-7; a weak D match, TRBD2 (7 bases). Germline CDR1 and CDR2: SGHTA and FQGNSA. V was shortened by 5 bases and J by 6 bases, with 14 bases between the two germline ends. The CDR3 extends over 13 amino acids. As DNA, the CDR3 is TGTGCCAGCAGCGGCGAGGGGGAGGGCGAGCAGTACTTC. It yields the protein CASSGEGEGEQYF.

This clone was seen only a few times. This chain links TRBV4-2 with TRBJ2-1; 10 bases line up with TRBD1. This CDR3 region has 16 residues. The germline V gene has CDR1 LGHNA and CDR2 YNFKEQ. With V trimmed by 3 bases and J by 8 bases, 10 bases remained unmatched. The CDR3 region is CASSQEGQGILDEQFF. As DNA, the CDR3 is TGTGCCAGCAGCCAGGAGGGACAGGGGATTCTGGATGAGCAGTTCTTC.

This clone occurred a few times. This rearrangement joins TRBV6-5 to TRBJ1-6, with D possibly matching TRBD1 (6 bases). Germline V gene sequence: CDR1 MNHEY, CDR2 SVGAGI. The V and J ends lost 10 bases and 7 bases respectively, with 14 bases between them. The CDR3 consists of 13 residues. Written as DNA, the CDR3 is TGTGCCACCTACAGGGAACGAAATTCACCCCTCCACTTT. It is translated as CATYRERNSPLHF.

The J gene is TRBJ2-7, the V gene TRBV28, with TRBD2 as a possible D gene (6 bases). This CDR3 has 14 residues. Trimming pared 7 bases from V and 4 bases from J, leaving 17 bases between. From germline, CDR1 is MDHEN and CDR2 SYDVKM. CDR3 nucleotides: TGTGCCAGCATCAGACTAGGGCAGACTTACGAGCAGTACTTC. Encoded protein: CASIRLGQTYEQYF.

V gene TRBV6-4 combines with J gene TRBJ2-1; 9 positions match TRBD2. Germline trimming cut 1 base from V and 9 bases from J; bases unmatched to any gene: 4. In germline, CDR1 is MRHNA, CDR2 SNTAGT. This CDR3 contains 14 residues. The CDR3: CASSDLLAGSEQFF. The CDR3 DNA sequence: TGTGCCAGCAGTGACTTACTAGCGGGTTCTGAGCAGTTCTTC.

This clone was observed a few times. The chain links TRBV20-1 to TRBJ2-7; weak D call: TRBD1 (6 bases). The V gene lost 5 bases and the J gene lost 6 bases, with 11 bases spanning the gap. The CDR3 is 11 residues long. The germline CDR1 and CDR2 sequences are DFQATT and SNEGSKA (reference sequence). The DNA of the CDR3 is TGCAGTGCTCCGGACAGCCTCGAGCAGTACTTC. Translation gives CSAPDSLEQYF.

The V gene is TRBV25-1, the J gene TRBJ2-5; 9 nucleotides align to TRBD2. After removal of 11 bases from V and 3 bases from J, the junction contained 13 bases not matched to a gene. CDR1 MGHDK and CDR2 SYGVNS come from the germline V gene. The CDR3 totals 15 residues. The CDR3 region is CAAVGSGGHEETQYF. The CDR3 region has the DNA TGTGCCGCCGTCGGTAGCGGGGGCCACGAAGAGACCCAGTACTTC.

There are a few counts of this clone. The J gene is TRBJ1-6, the V gene TRBV6-1; D perhaps matches TRBD1 (5 bases). Germline V gene lookup returns CDR1 MNHNS and CDR2 SASEGT. CDR3 size: 14 residues. The ends were cut back, 8 bases at V and 1 base at J, with 9 bases in the middle. The CDR3 is CASGGNSYNSPLHF. Written as DNA, the CDR3 is TGTGCCAGCGGGGGGAATTCCTATAATTCACCCCTCCACTTT.

The V call is TRBV11-3, the J call TRBJ2-7; D unclear. Trimming removed 5 bases at V and 0 bases at J, with 14 bases between. CDR3 length: 15 amino acids. Germline V CDR1 and CDR2: SGHNT, YENEEA. CDR3 sequence reads: CASSVSSQSSYEQYF. Written as DNA, the CDR3 is TGTGCCAGCAGCGTCTCGAGCCAAAGCTCCTACGAGCAGTACTTC.

This clone was recorded a few times. J is TRBJ2-3 and V is TRBV25-1, with TRBD1 identical over 8 bases. CDR3 size: 16 residues. Germline CDR1 is MGHDK and CDR2 is SYGVNS. Losses at the gene ends were 4 bases for V and 2 bases for J; bases not matched to a gene: 8. CDR3 sequence: CASSGTTGDPTDTQYF. CDR3 sequence (DNA): TGTGCCAGCAGTGGAACGACAGGGGACCCCACAGATACGCAGTATTTT.

The chain is built from TRBV28 and TRBJ2-3; TRBD1 matches at 7 bases. Germline loops: CDR1 MDHEN, CDR2 SYDVKM. The V gene end was trimmed by 6 bases and the J gene end by 7 bases; junction bases not matched to a gene: 10. This CDR3 is 14 amino acids long. CDR3 protein: CASSLRQGPNTQYF. CDR3 nucleotides: TGTGCCAGCAGCTTGCGACAGGGACCAAATACGCAGTATTTT.